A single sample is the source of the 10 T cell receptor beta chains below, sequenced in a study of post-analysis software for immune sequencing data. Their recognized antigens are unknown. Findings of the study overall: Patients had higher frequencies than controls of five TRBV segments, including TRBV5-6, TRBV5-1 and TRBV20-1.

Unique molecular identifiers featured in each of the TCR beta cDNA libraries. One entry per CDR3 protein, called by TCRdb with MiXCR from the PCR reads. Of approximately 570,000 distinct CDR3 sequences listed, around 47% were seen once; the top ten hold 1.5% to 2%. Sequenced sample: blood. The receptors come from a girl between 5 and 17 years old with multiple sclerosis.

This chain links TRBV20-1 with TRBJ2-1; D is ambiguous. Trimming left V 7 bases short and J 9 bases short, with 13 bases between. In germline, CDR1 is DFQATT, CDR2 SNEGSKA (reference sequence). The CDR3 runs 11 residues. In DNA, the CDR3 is TGCAGTGTTTTGGACGTGGGTGAGCAGTTCTTC. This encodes CSVLDVGEQFF.

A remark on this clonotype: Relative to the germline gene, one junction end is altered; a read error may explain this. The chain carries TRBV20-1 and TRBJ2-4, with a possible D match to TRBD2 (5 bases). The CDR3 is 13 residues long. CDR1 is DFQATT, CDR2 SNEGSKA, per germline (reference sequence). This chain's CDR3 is CNARYRSGNIQYF. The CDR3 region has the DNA TGCAATGCTAGATATAGGAGCGGTAACATTCAGTACTTC.

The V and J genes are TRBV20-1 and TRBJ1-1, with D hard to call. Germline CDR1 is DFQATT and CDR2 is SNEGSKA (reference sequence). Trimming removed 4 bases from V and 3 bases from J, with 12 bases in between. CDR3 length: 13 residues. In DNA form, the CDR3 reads TGCAGTGCTAACGTAAAAAGGTACACTGAAGCTTTCTTT. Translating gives CSANVKRYTEAFF.

The CDR3: CASSGIFGGYGYTF. CDR3 nucleotide sequence: TGCGCCAGCAGCGGAATATTTGGTGGCTATGGCTACACCTTC. The chain employs TRBV5-1 and TRBJ1-2; D is uncertain. The CDR3 runs 14 residues. Germline assignment: CDR1 SGHRS and CDR2 YFSETQ. The V gene lost 4 bases and the J gene lost 4 bases, with 14 bases spanning the gap. Variable domain in full (rest from reference TRBV5-1 and TRBJ1-2): KAGVTQTPRYLIKTRGQQVTLSCSPISGHRSVSWYQQTPGQGLQFLFEYFSETQRNKGNFPGRFSGRQFSNSRSEMNVSTLELGDSALYLCASSGIFGGYGYTFGSGTRLTVV.

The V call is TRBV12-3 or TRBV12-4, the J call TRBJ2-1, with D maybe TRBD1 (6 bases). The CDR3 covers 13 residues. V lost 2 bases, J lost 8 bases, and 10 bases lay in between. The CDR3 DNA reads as TGTGCCAGCAGTTTATTTGGGGGCTATGAGCAGTTCTTC. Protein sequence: CASSLFGGYEQFF.

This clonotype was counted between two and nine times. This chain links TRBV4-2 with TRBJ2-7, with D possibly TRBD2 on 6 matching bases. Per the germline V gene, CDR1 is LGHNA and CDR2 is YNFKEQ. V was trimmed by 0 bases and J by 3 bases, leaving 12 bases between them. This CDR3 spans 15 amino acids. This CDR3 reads CASSQDHAGNYEQYF. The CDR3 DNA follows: TGTGCCAGCAGCCAAGACCACGCGGGGAACTACGAGCAGTACTTC.

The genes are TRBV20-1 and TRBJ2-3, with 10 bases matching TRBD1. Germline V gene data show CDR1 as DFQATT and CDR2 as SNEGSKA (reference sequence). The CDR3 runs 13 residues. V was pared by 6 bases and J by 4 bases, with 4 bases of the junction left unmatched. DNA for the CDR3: TGCAGTGCCGGGACAGGGGCGGCAGATACGCAGTATTTT. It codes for CSAGTGAADTQYF.

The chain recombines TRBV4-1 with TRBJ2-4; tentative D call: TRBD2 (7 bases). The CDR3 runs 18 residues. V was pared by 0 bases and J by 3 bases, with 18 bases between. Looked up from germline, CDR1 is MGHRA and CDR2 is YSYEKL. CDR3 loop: CASSQEVLGGAGKNIQYF. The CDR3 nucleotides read TGCGCCAGCAGCCAAGAAGTCCTAGGGGGGGCCGGCAAAAACATTCAGTACTTC.

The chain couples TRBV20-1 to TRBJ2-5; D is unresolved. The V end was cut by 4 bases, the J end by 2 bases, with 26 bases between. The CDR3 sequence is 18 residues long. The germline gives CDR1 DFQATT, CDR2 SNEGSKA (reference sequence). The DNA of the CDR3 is TGCAGTGCTATTGTGGGGATAGGCGCCGGGCACACACAAGAGACCCAGTACTTC. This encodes CSAIVGIGAGHTQETQYF.

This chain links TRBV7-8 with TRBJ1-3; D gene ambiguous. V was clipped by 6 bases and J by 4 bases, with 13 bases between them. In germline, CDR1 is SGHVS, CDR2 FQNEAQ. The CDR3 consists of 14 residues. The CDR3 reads CASRATVAGNTIYF. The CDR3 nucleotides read TGTGCCAGCAGGGCCACAGTGGCGGGAAACACCATATATTTT. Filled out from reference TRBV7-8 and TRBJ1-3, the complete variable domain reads GAGVSQSPRYKVAKRGQDVALRCDPISGHVSLFWYQQALGQGPEFLTYFQNEAQLDKSGLPSDRFFAERPEGSVSTLKIQRTQQEDSAVYLCASRATVAGNTIYFGEGSWLTVV.